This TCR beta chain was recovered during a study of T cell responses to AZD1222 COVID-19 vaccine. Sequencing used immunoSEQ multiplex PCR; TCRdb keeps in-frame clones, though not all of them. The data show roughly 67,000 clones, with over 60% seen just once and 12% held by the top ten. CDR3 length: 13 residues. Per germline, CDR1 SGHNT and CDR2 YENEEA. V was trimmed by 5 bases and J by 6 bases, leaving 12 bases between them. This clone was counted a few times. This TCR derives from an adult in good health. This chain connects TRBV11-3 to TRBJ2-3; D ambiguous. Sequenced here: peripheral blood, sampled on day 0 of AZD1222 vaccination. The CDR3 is CASSRSSRDTQYF. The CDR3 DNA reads TGTGCCAGCAGCCGGTCCTCTAGGGATACGCAGTATTTT.